The clone carrying this T cell receptor (beta chain) was seen only once. This sample was included in a study of CD8+ T cells in alopecia areata. The CDR3 has 11 residues. Looked up from germline, CDR1 is GTSNPN and CDR2 is SVGIG (reference sequence). V was cut by 1 base and J by 5 bases, with 5 bases left in between. After isolation, RNA underwent reverse transcription to generate cDNA as the sequencing template. Sequencing was performed with immunoSEQ multiplex PCR; in TCRdb, only in-frame clones are kept and a portion is missing. Of 100,000 to 150,000 clones in the sample, about 50% were seen once. The chain couples TRBV30 to TRBJ1-1; D not certain. This TCR derives from a human donor with alopecia areata. The material sequenced was NKG2D-low CD8+ T cells sorted from blood. The CDR3 protein is CAWSAVTEAFF. CDR3 DNA: TGTGCCTGGAGTGCGGTGACTGAAGCTTTCTTT.